The 5 T cell receptor beta chains reported below all come from one sample, sequenced in a study of shared clonotypes between healthy human individuals. Sequencing used immunoSEQ multiplex PCR; TCRdb keeps in-frame clones, though not all of them. Of over a million clones listed, 98% were seen once; the top ten hold 0.4% to 0.55%. Input material: naive CD4+ T cells sorted from blood. As to subset: CD45RA+ positively selected. The receptors derive from a man aged 30-40 years in good health.

The chain has TRBV5-4 and TRBJ2-1; 10 nucleotides line up with TRBD2. V dropped 4 bases and J dropped 6; count of bases not matched to a gene: 10. Germline CDR1 reads SGHNT; CDR2 reads YYREEE (reference sequence). This CDR3 has 16 amino acids. For the CDR3, the DNA is TGTGCCAGCAGCAAAACCGGGACTAGCGTGGTCAATGAGCAGTTCTTC. It encodes CASSKTGTSVVNEQFF. The full variable domain, with the rest looked up from reference TRBV5-4 and TRBJ2-1, is ETGVTQSPTHLIKTRGQQVTLRCSSQSGHNTVSWYQQALGQGPQFIFQYYREEENGRGNFPPRFSGLQFPNYSSELNVNALELDDSALYLCASSKTGTSVVNEQFFGPGTRLTVL.

This clone appeared once. This sequence joins TRBV15 and TRBJ2-3, with 7 nucleotides matching TRBD2. The germline CDR1 and CDR2 sequences are LNHNV and YYDKDF (reference sequence). V shed 2 bases, J shed 5 bases, and the junction held 16 bases outside the gene matches. The CDR3 runs to 18 residues. CDR3 loop: CATSRWEGLGHLGDTQYF. CDR3 bases: TGTGCCACCAGCAGATGGGAAGGACTAGGACATTTAGGAGATACGCAGTATTTT.

This clone appeared a single time. This chain links TRBV5-4 with TRBJ2-3; 9 bases agree with TRBD2. The length of the CDR3 is 16 residues. Germline assignment: CDR1 SGHNT and CDR2 YYREEE (reference sequence). Losses at the gene ends were 4 bases for V and 2 bases for J; bases not matched to a gene: 8. The CDR3 DNA is TGTGCCAGCAGCGTACCGACTAGCGGAAACACAGATACGCAGTATTTT. Protein sequence: CASSVPTSGNTDTQYF.

The gene calls are TRBV7-9 and TRBJ1-5; 8 bases are a match to TRBD1. This CDR3 comprises 14 residues. Germline V gene lookup returns CDR1 SEHNR and CDR2 FQNEAQ (reference sequence). The junction had 5 bases not matched to a gene; V was cut back by 6 bases and J by 4 bases. The CDR3 protein is CASSIDRGNQPQHF. Written as DNA, the CDR3 is TGTGCCAGCAGTATTGACAGGGGAAATCAGCCCCAGCATTTT.

V and J are TRBV18 and TRBJ2-5; 8 bases align to TRBD1. CDR1 is KGHSH and CDR2 is LQKENI in the germline V gene. Germline trimming cut 5 bases from V and 1 base from J; bases unmatched to any gene: 9. CDR3 length: 16 amino acids. The CDR3: CASSSGQGLSQETQYF. CDR3 bases: TGTGCCAGCTCAAGCGGACAGGGATTGTCCCAAGAGACCCAGTACTTC.